These 16 T cell receptor beta chains share one sample of origin, sequenced in a study of blood T cell repertoires in COVID-19. Only in-frame clones appear in the TCRdb table, and some are missing; sequencing was by immunoSEQ multiplex PCR. This table holds roughly 230,000 clones, 65% to 85% found once. Sequenced sample: PBMCs or T cells enriched from blood (not recorded which). Receptor source: a man over 45 who had recovered from COVID-19.

The chain couples TRBV21-1 to TRBJ1-2; TRBD1 is the table's D call, not checked against the DNA. TRBV21-1 is annotated as a pseudogene. The CDR3 runs 17 residues. The CDR3 here is CASSKASGGDRDYGYTF. The DNA for the CDR3 is TGTGCCAGCAGCAAAGCGTCCGGAGGGGACAGGGACTATGGCTACACCTTC.

Remarks on this clone: This CDR3 is also generated by other DNA sequences in the sample. The chain recombines TRBV2 with TRBJ1-6; TRBD1 agrees at 9 bases. Germline assignment: CDR1 SNHLY and CDR2 FYNNEI. V lost 4 bases, J lost 6 bases, and 1 base stayed unmatched. The CDR3 spans 14 residues. The CDR3 loop reads CASSGQGGNSPLHF. The CDR3 DNA reads as TGTGCCAGCAGTGGACAGGGGGGTAATTCACCCCTCCACTTT.

The chain recombines TRBV7-2 with TRBJ2-2; 7 nucleotides align to TRBD2. J gave up 4 bases and V 1 base, and 3 bases lay outside the gene matches. Germline values: CDR1 SGHTA, CDR2 FQGNSA. There are 15 residues in the CDR3. The CDR3 bases are TGTGCCAGCAGCTTAGATACTAGCGCCACCGGGGAGCTGTTTTTT. As protein: CASSLDTSATGELFF.

This clone has ten or more counts. The chain couples TRBV18 to TRBJ2-1; 11 nucleotides match TRBD2. This CDR3 is built from 19 residues. Trimming took 5 bases from V and 2 from J; bases not matched to a gene: 14. Germline V gene sequence: CDR1 KGHSH, CDR2 LQKENI. The CDR3, as DNA: TGTGCCAGCTCATATACCTTAGCGGGGGGGCCTCCTACCTACAATGAGCAGTTCTTC. This translates into CASSYTLAGGPPTYNEQFF.

This clone was detected only once. This chain joins TRBV19 and TRBJ2-1; TRBD2 matches at 11 bases. The trim removed 9 bases at V and 12 bases at J, leaving 10 bases unmatched. Germline CDR1 reads LNHDA; CDR2 reads SQIVND (reference sequence). CDR3 size: 13 residues. The CDR3 nucleotides are TGTGCCAGCCGAGGGACTAGCGGAGGCTGGCAGTTCTTC. As protein: CASRGTSGGWQFF.

This sequence joins TRBV25-1 and TRBJ2-3, with D tentatively TRBD1 (5 bases). CDR3 length: 14 residues. The V gene lost 6 bases and the J gene lost 8 bases, with 18 bases spanning the gap. Per germline, CDR1 MGHDK and CDR2 SYGVNS. CDR3 bases: TGTGCCAGCAGGCCCTGGGGCGAGACCCGTACGCAGTATTTT. Residues: CASRPWGETRTQYF.

This sequence joins TRBV6-4 and TRBJ1-5, with no clear D. Germline V lookup: CDR1 MRHNA, CDR2 SNTAGT. This CDR3 contains 13 residues. The V end was cut by 3 bases, the J end by 1 base, with 4 bases between. The CDR3, as DNA: TGTGCCAGCAGTGAGAGGAGCAATCAGCCCCAGCATTTT. Translation gives CASSERSNQPQHF.

The chain has TRBV18 and TRBJ2-7; D unclear. The CDR3 has 12 residues. Germline CDR1 and CDR2: KGHSH and LQKENI. With 5 bases removed from V and 3 bases from J, the gap between germline ends came to 8 bases. For the CDR3, the DNA is TGTGCCAGCTCATCCTACAGCTACGAGCAGTACTTC. Protein sequence: CASSSYSYEQYF.

The CDR3 sequence: CSASPGSGRSDTQYF. In DNA, the CDR3 is TGCAGTGCTAGTCCCGGAAGCGGGAGATCCGATACGCAGTATTTT. The chain carries TRBV20-1 and TRBJ2-3, with TRBD2 matching 8 bases. Germline V gene data show CDR1 as DFQATT and CDR2 as SNEGSKA (reference sequence). This CDR3 contains 15 residues. The ends lost 3 bases at V and 6 bases at J; junction bases unmatched: 11.

This clone was observed a few times. The chain couples TRBV6-2 or TRBV6-3 to TRBJ1-5; D call uncertain. The CDR3 length is 12 residues. V lost 2 bases and J lost 6, with 5 bases in between. Germline loops: CDR1 MNHEY, CDR2 SVGEGT. The CDR3 protein is CASSYGRQPQHF. The CDR3 bases are TGTGCCAGCAGTTACGGGCGTCAGCCCCAGCATTTT.

The chain uses TRBV6-4 and TRBJ2-1; D ambiguous. Deletions cut 3 bases from V and 6 bases from J, with 12 bases between. Germline V CDR1 and CDR2: MRHNA, SNTAGT. The CDR3 runs 14 residues. The CDR3 DNA reads as TGTGCCAGCAGTGAACTGGGCTTTGGCAATGAGCAGTTCTTC. Translation gives CASSELGFGNEQFF.

This chain connects TRBV10-2 to TRBJ1-5; no clear D gene. V gave up 0 bases and J gave up 2 bases, with 8 bases separating them. In germline, CDR1 is WSHSY, CDR2 SAAADI. There are 15 residues in the CDR3. CDR3 in DNA: TGCGCCAGCAGTGAGTCTGGAACAGGCAATCAGCCCCAGCATTTT. It translates to CASSESGTGNQPQHF.

The J gene is TRBJ2-7, the V gene TRBV15, with D possibly TRBD1 on 5 matching bases. The V gene's germline CDR1 is LNHNV and CDR2 YYDKDF (reference sequence). V lost 4 bases to trimming and J lost 2 bases, with 9 bases between them. The CDR3 consists of 13 residues. CDR3 region: CATSTGAAYEQYF. CDR3 in DNA: TGTGCCACCAGCACTGGGGCGGCCTACGAGCAGTACTTC.

The chain employs TRBV2 and TRBJ2-2, with a weak D call TRBD1 (6 bases). Germline lookup yields CDR1 SNHLY and CDR2 FYNNEI. This CDR3 comprises 16 residues. The V and J ends lost 6 bases and 2 bases respectively, with 16 bases between them. CDR3 protein: CASRRTASFNTGELFF. The CDR3, as DNA: TGTGCCAGCAGGAGGACAGCTTCTTTCAACACCGGGGAGCTGTTTTTT.

J is TRBJ1-1 and V is TRBV7-8; 7 nucleotides align to TRBD1. V lost 5 bases, J lost 8 bases, and 17 bases stayed unmatched. This CDR3 has 16 amino acids. Germline lookup yields CDR1 SGHVS and CDR2 FQNEAQ. The DNA of the CDR3 is TGTGCCAGCAGCCCACGTATCCAGGGGGGCCATACGGAAGCTTTCTTT. Its translation: CASSPRIQGGHTEAFF.

The chain combines TRBV10-3 with TRBJ2-4, with 8 bases matching TRBD1. The CDR3 loop spans 17 amino acids. V dropped 3 bases and J dropped 7; count of bases not matched to a gene: 14. The germline gives CDR1 ENHRY, CDR2 SYGVKD. The CDR3 protein is CAISEGGQGISGNIQYF. The CDR3 DNA reads as TGTGCCATCAGTGAAGGCGGACAGGGAATCTCCGGGAACATTCAGTACTTC.